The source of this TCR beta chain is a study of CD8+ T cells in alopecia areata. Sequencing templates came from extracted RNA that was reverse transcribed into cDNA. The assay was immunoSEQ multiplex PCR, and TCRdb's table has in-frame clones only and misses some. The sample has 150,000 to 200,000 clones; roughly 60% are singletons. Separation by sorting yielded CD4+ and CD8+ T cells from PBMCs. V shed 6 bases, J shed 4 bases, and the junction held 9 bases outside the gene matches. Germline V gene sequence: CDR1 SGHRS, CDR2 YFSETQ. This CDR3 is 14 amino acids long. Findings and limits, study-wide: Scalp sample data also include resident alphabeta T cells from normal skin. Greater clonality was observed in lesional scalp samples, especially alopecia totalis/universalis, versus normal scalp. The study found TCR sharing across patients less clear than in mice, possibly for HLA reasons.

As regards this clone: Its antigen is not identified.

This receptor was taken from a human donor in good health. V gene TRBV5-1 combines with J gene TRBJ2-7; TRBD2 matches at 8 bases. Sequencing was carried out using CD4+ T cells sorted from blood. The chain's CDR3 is CASMNGRAGYEQYF. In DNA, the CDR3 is TGCGCCAGCATGAACGGGAGGGCCGGGTACGAGCAGTACTTC.